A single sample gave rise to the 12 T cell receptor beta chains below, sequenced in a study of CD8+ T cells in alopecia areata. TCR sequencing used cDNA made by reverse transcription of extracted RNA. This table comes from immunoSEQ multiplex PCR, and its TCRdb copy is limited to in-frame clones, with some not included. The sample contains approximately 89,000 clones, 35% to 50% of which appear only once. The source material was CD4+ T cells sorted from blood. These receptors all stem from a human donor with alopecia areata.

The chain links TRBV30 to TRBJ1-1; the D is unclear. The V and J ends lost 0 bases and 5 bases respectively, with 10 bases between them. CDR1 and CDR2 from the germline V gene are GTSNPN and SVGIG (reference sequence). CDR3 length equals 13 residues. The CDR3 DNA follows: TGTGCCTGGAGTGTCCAGCTGGATACTGAAGCTTTCTTT. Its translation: CAWSVQLDTEAFF.

Here the CDR3 DNA reads TGCAGCGCGGGACAGAACACCGGGGAGCTGTTTTTT. Translated: CSAGQNTGELFF. The rearrangement joins TRBV29-1 to TRBJ2-2; D might be TRBD1 (6 bases). The CDR3 length is 12 residues. V was shortened by 7 bases and J by 1 base, with 7 bases between the two germline ends. The V gene's germline CDR1 is SQVTM and CDR2 ANQGSEA.

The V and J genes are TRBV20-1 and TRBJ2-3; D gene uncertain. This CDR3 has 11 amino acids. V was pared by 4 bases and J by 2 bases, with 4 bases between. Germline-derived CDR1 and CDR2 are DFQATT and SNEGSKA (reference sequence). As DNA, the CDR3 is TGCAGTGCTATAGACACAGATACGCAGTATTTT. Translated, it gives CSAIDTDTQYF.

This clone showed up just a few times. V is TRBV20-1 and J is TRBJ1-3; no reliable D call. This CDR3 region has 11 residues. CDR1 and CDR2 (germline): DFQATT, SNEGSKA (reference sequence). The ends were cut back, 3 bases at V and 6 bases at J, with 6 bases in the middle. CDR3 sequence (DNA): TGCAGTGCTAGGGCCTCAAACACCATATATTTT. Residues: CSARASNTIYF.

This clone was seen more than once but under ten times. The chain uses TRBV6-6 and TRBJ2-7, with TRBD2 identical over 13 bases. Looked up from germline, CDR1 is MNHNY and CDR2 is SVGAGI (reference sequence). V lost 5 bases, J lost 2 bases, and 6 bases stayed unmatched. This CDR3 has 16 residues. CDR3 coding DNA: TGTGCCAGCAGTCCGGGGACTAGCGGGACCCCCTACGAGCAGTACTTC. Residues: CASSPGTSGTPYEQYF.

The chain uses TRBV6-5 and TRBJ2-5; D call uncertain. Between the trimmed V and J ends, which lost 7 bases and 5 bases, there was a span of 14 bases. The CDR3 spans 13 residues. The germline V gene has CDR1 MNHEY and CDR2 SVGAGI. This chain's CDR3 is CASTDHDSETQYF. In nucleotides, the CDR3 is TGTGCCAGCACCGATCACGATAGCGAGACCCAGTACTTC.

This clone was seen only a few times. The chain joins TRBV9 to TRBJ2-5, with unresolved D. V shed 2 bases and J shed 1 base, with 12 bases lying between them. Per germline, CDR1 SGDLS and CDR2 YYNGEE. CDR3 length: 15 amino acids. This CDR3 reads CASSVQAAVQETQYF. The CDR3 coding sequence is TGTGCCAGCAGCGTCCAGGCGGCAGTCCAAGAGACCCAGTACTTC.

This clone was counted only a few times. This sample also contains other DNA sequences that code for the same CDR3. The CDR3 region is CASSPGAPNTEAFF. The CDR3 coding sequence is TGTGCCAGCAGTCCGGGGGCTCCGAACACTGAAGCTTTCTTT. The rearrangement joins TRBV28 to TRBJ1-1, with a weak D call TRBD1 (6 bases). The CDR3 covers 14 residues. The germline V gene encodes CDR1 MDHEN and CDR2 SYDVKM. With 5 bases removed from V and 1 base from J, the gap between germline ends came to 11 bases.

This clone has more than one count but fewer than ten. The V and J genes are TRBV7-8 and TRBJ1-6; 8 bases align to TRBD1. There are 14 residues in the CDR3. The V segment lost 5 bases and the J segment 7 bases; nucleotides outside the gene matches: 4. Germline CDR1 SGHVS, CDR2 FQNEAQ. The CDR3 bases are TGTGCCAGCAGCGATGACAGGGGCAATTCACCCCTCCACTTT. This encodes CASSDDRGNSPLHF. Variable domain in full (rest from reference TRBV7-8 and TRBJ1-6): GAGVSQSPRYKVAKRGQDVALRCDPISGHVSLFWYQQALGQGPEFLTYFQNEAQLDKSGLPSDRFFAERPEGSVSTLKIQRTQQEDSAVYLCASSDDRGNSPLHFGNGTRLTVT.

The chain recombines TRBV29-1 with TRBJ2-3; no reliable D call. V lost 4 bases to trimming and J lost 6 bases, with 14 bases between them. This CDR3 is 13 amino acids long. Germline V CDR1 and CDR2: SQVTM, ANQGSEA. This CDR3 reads CSVVSSGEDTQYF. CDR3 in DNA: TGCAGCGTTGTGTCTTCGGGTGAGGATACGCAGTATTTT.

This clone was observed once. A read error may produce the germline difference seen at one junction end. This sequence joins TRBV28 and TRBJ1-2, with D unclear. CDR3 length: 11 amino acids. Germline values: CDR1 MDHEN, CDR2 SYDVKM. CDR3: CASSLLHRSFF. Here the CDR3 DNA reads TGTGCCAGCAGTCTCCTCCATAGAAGCTTCTTC.

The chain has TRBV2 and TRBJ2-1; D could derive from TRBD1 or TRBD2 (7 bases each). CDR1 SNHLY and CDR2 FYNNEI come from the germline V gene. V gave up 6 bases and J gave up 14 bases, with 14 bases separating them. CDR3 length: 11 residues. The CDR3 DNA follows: TGTGCCAGCAGCATACAGGGGAGGGAGTTCTTC. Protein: CASSIQGREFF.